This T cell receptor (beta chain) was sequenced in a study of shared clonotypes between healthy human individuals. For this clone: Its antigen is not known.

Using immunoSEQ multiplex PCR, the repertoire was profiled, and TCRdb retains in-frame clones only, with some absent. In the table there are more than 2,000,000 clones, around 90% of which are singletons. The CDR3 is 12 residues long. Whole-study results and caveats: A limitation of the genetic and exposure-history diversity represented arose from few donors.

The V gene is TRBV21-1, the J gene TRBJ2-1; no DNA check was done on the table's D call, TRBD2. TRBV21-1 is a recognized pseudogene. The sequence came from a man in his late teens or twenties in good health. The sample comprised naive CD4+ T cells sorted from blood. The sample's subset: CD45RA+ positively selected. The CDR3 sequence: CASSKAGNEQFF. The DNA for the CDR3 is TGTGCCAGCAGCAAAGCCGGCAATGAGCAGTTCTTC.